This note documents a single T cell receptor beta chain sequence. Antigen unknown. Each patient's primary melanoma had been removed surgically, with risk of metastatic recurrence. This entry belongs to a study of primary melanoma T cells and metastatic recurrence. Study-level findings and limits: Independent of thickness, ulceration, mitotic rate and age, T-cell fraction reportedly predicted outcome. Melanomas with T-cell fraction above 20% appeared to have better outcomes. Adding T-cell fraction to thickness reportedly best improved survival prediction.

TCRdb keeps only in-frame clones here, not all; method: immunoSEQ multiplex PCR. The table for this sample gives approximately 69 clones. CDR1 MNHGY and CDR2 SAAAGT come from the germline V gene. This CDR3 has 15 amino acids. V was trimmed by 5 bases and J by 4 bases, leaving 17 bases between them. The TCR originated in a human donor with melanoma. The rearrangement links TRBV6-8 to TRBJ1-2; D might be TRBD1 (6 bases). Sequencing input: melanoma tumor tissue. The CDR3: CASSDTTTGFYGYTF. CDR3 sequence (DNA): TGTGCCAGCAGTGACACTACGACAGGTTTCTATGGCTACACCTTC.